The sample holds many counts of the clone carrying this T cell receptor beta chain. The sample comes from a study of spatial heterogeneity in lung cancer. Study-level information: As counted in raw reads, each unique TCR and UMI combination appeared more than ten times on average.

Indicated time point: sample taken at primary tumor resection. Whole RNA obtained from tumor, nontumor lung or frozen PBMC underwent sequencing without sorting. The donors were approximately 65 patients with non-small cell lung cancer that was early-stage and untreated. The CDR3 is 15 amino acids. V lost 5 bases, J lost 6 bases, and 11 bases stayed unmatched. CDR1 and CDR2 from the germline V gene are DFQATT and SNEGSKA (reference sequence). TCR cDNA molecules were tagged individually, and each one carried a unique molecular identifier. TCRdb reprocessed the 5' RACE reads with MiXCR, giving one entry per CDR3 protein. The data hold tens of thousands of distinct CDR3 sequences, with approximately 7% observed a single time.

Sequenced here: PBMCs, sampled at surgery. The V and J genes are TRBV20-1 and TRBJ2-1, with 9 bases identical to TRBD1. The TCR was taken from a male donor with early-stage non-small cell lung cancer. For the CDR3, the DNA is TGCAGTGCTTCGACCGGGACAGGGATGGGCAATGAGCAGTTCTTC. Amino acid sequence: CSASTGTGMGNEQFF.